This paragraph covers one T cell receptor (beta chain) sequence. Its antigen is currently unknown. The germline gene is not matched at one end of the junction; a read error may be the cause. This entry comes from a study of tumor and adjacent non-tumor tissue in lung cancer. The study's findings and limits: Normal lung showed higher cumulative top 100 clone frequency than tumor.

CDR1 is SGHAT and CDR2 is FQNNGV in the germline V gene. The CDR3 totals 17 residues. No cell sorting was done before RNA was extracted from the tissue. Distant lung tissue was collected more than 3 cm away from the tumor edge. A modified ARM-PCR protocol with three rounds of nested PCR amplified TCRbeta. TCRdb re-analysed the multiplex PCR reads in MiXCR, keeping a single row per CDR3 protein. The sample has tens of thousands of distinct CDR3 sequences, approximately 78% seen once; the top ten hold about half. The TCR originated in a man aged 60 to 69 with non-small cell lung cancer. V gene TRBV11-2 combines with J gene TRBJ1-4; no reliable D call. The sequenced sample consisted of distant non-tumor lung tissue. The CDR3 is CASSLVPKRSSNEKVFF. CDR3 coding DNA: TGTGCCAGCAGCTTAGTCCCGAAGCGTAGTTCTAATGAAAAAGTGTTTTTT.